This TCR beta chain was sequenced during a study of Graves' ophthalmopathy and Graves' hyperthyroidism. Whole-study results and caveats: Blood contained most expanded thyroid clonotypes exceeding 0.001 frequency.

Germline V gives CDR1 SGDLS, CDR2 YYNGEE. This CDR3 is built from 13 residues. Trimming cost V 0 bases and J 5 bases, with 8 bases left between them. Amplified TCR beta CDR3 regions were obtained using RNA transcripts as template. The first round was an RT-PCR with HTBI primers, and the second round was a multiplex PCR. TCRdb recomputed calls from the multiplex PCR reads with MiXCR, one row per CDR3 protein. The table has 300,000 to 400,000 distinct CDR3 sequences, about 18% seen once; the top ten hold 2% to 3%. This clonotype was counted ten times or more. The antigen remains unidentified. The J gene is TRBJ1-1, the V gene TRBV9; D remains unclear. The TCR sequence derives from an adult woman with stable Graves' hyperthyroidism. Material: peripheral blood. The CDR3 region has the DNA TGTGCCAGCAGCGTAGGATGGGAGACTGAAGCTTTCTTT. It translates to CASSVGWETEAFF.